Following are 28 T cell receptor beta chains from one sample sequenced in a study of Ad26.COV2.S vaccination and SARS-CoV-2 variants. The table came from immunoSEQ multiplex PCR; TCRdb's copy has only in-frame clones and leaves some out. The sample lists 450,000 to 550,000 clones; about 89% were seen once. As for treatment: 19 received Ad26.COV2.S at low or high dose, single or two shots; a few received placebo; per-sample allocation not given. Samples were taken on day 63 after the first vaccine or placebo injection. The sequencing used peripheral blood, collected in a trial of Ad26.COV2.S vaccine versus placebo. All receptors come from a person aged 18 to 59 who received the Ad26.COV2.S COVID-19 vaccine or a placebo.

The gene calls are TRBV6-6 and TRBJ2-4; 9 nucleotides line up with TRBD1. Trimming took 8 bases from V and 9 from J; bases not matched to a gene: 17. Germline values: CDR1 MNHNY, CDR2 SVGAGI (reference sequence). The CDR3 length is 16 residues. The DNA of the CDR3 is TGTGCCAGCGCCAAGGGACAGGGAGGTTTTTATGGCATTCAGTACTTC. Its translation: CASAKGQGGFYGIQYF.

The rearrangement links TRBV19 to TRBJ1-1, with a tentative D call TRBD1 (5 bases). Germline V gives CDR1 LNHDA, CDR2 SQIVND (reference sequence). Trimming pared 3 bases from V and 5 bases from J, leaving 16 bases between. The CDR3 runs to 15 residues. CDR3 DNA: TGTGCCAGTAGTATGTCAACAGCGGGGGATACTGAAGCTTTCTTT. This codes for CASSMSTAGDTEAFF.

This clone has just one count. J is TRBJ1-4 and V is TRBV6-6, with D tentatively TRBD1 (5 bases). In germline, CDR1 is MNHNY, CDR2 SVGAGI (reference sequence). Trimming stripped 6 bases from V and 8 bases from J, with 10 bases between. The CDR3 covers 12 residues. The CDR3 DNA sequence: TGTGCCAGCAGCAACAGACAGGAAAAACTGTTTTTT. It yields the protein CASSNRQEKLFF.

CDR3 DNA: TGTGCCAGCAGCCGGGGGATCTCCTATAATTCACCCCTCCACTTT. Its protein is CASSRGISYNSPLHF. This rearrangement joins TRBV9 to TRBJ1-6, with D perhaps TRBD1 (5 bases). CDR1 and CDR2 (germline): SGDLS, YYNGEE. V was trimmed by 4 bases and J by 0 bases, leaving 8 bases between them. The CDR3 totals 15 residues.

This clone was seen a single time. The chain uses TRBV24-1 and TRBJ2-2; the match to TRBD1 covers 10 bases. The CDR3 sequence is 16 residues long. Germline V gene data show CDR1 as KGHDR and CDR2 as SFDVKD. With V trimmed by 1 base and J by 6 bases, 4 bases remained unmatched. The chain's CDR3 is CATSDFTGTGAGELFF. The CDR3 DNA reads TGTGCCACCAGTGATTTTACTGGGACAGGGGCCGGGGAGCTGTTTTTT.

V gene TRBV28 combines with J gene TRBJ1-6; D may be TRBD1 (6 bases). The CDR3 consists of 14 residues. Germline V gene lookup returns CDR1 MDHEN and CDR2 SYDVKM. Deletions cut 7 bases from V and 10 bases from J, with 17 bases between. The CDR3 DNA reads as TGTGCCAGCACCCCCGGGACATCCCCCTCACCCCTCCACTTT. It translates to CASTPGTSPSPLHF.

The chain links TRBV25-1 to TRBJ1-4; 7 bases fit TRBD1. The germline V gene has CDR1 MGHDK and CDR2 SYGVNS. CDR3 size: 16 residues. The V and J ends lost 3 bases and 4 bases, in that order; junction bases with no gene match: 8. The CDR3 coding sequence is TGTGCCAGCAGTGAGAGGAGGCAGGGGGATAATGAAAAACTGTTTTTT. It encodes CASSERRQGDNEKLFF.

The rearrangement links TRBV12-5 to TRBJ1-6; the D gene is possibly TRBD1 (5 bases). The V and J ends lost 1 base and 2 bases respectively, with 9 bases between them. From germline, CDR1 is LGHNT and CDR2 FRNRAP. The CDR3 is 16 amino acids. The CDR3 reads CASGLAPQAYNSPLHF. As DNA, the CDR3 is TGTGCTAGTGGTTTGGCCCCACAGGCCTATAATTCACCCCTCCACTTT.

This chain links TRBV28 with TRBJ2-7, with a tentative D call TRBD2 (5 bases). The germline V and J ends were trimmed by 5 bases and 2 bases, with 22 bases remaining between them. Per germline, CDR1 MDHEN and CDR2 SYDVKM. The CDR3 is 17 amino acids. CDR3 sequence: CASSTTGEKLYPYEQYF. In nucleotides, the CDR3 is TGTGCCAGCAGTACAACCGGGGAAAAACTTTACCCCTACGAGCAGTACTTC.

This clone appeared once. This chain uses TRBV7-9 with TRBJ2-7; TRBD2 matches 12 bases. V lost 8 bases, J lost 3 bases, and 5 bases stayed unmatched. CDR1 SEHNR and CDR2 FQNEAQ come from the germline V gene (reference sequence). The CDR3 spans 14 residues. The CDR3 sequence: CASGSSGGVYEQYF. The CDR3 nucleotides read TGTGCCAGCGGATCTAGCGGGGGGGTCTACGAGCAGTACTTC.

This rearrangement joins TRBV12-3 or TRBV12-4 to TRBJ1-5; no definite D call. CDR3 length equals 13 residues. V lost 6 bases, J lost 4 bases, and 10 bases lay in between. The CDR3 DNA reads as TGTGCCAGCAGCCCGGGGTTTAATCAGCCCCAGCATTTT. This encodes CASSPGFNQPQHF.

CDR3 DNA sequence: TGTGCCAGCAGTCGGACAGGGGGAAACGAGCAGTACTTC. This encodes CASSRTGGNEQYF. The J gene is TRBJ2-7, the V gene TRBV11-2; TRBD1 matches at 10 bases. This CDR3 is built from 13 residues. Germline V gene sequence: CDR1 SGHAT, CDR2 FQNNGV. After removal of 6 bases from V and 5 bases from J, the junction contained 4 bases not matched to a gene.

The chain links TRBV14 to TRBJ2-1, with 9 nucleotides matching TRBD1. J was trimmed by 15 bases and V by 4 bases; bases with no gene match: 4. Germline CDR1 and CDR2: SGHDN and FVKESK. CDR3 length: 11 residues. The CDR3 region has the DNA TGTGCCAGCAGCCGGACAGGGGAGGTGTTCTTC. It translates to CASSRTGEVFF. The variable domain in full, with the rest retrieved from reference TRBV14 and TRBJ2-1, is EAGVTQFPSHSVIEKGQTVTLRCDPISGHDNLYWYRRVMGKEIKFLLHFVKESKQDESGMPNNRFLAERTGGTYSTLKVQPAELEDSGVYFCASSRTGEVFFGPGTRLTVL.

The rearrangement joins TRBV19 to TRBJ2-1, with D possibly TRBD2 on 5 matching bases. V was trimmed by 9 bases and J by 1 base, leaving 13 bases between them. Germline-derived CDR1 and CDR2 are LNHDA and SQIVND (reference sequence). The CDR3 runs to 14 residues. CDR3 protein: CASAITSSYNEQFF. In DNA, the CDR3 is TGTGCCAGCGCAATTACTAGTTCCTACAATGAGCAGTTCTTC.

In this sample, this clone turned up a few times. The rearrangement joins TRBV7-9 to TRBJ2-3, with 12 bases identical to TRBD2. Losses at the gene ends were 5 bases for V and 2 bases for J; bases not matched to a gene: 5. The CDR3 consists of 16 residues. CDR1 is SEHNR, CDR2 FQNEAQ, per germline (reference sequence). This CDR3 reads CASSLRLAGDTDTQYF. CDR3 coding DNA: TGTGCCAGCAGCCTTAGACTAGCGGGAGACACAGATACGCAGTATTTT.

The table lists this clone with a count of one. This chain uses TRBV7-9 with TRBJ2-3; D call uncertain. V was pared by 2 bases and J by 4 bases, with 1 base between. The CDR3 sequence is 11 residues long. The germline CDR1 and CDR2 sequences are SEHNR and FQNEAQ (reference sequence). As DNA, the CDR3 is TGTGCCAGCAGCTTATCAGATACGCAGTATTTT. Amino acid sequence: CASSLSDTQYF.

This chain connects TRBV30 to TRBJ1-1; D unresolved. Trimming cost V 0 bases and J 8 bases, with 13 bases left between them. From germline, CDR1 is GTSNPN and CDR2 SVGIG (reference sequence). CDR3 length equals 13 residues. Here the CDR3 reads CAWSVHSGREAFF. The CDR3 bases are TGTGCCTGGAGTGTACATAGCGGCAGAGAAGCTTTCTTT.

V and J are TRBV28 and TRBJ1-1; tentative D call: TRBD1 (5 bases). Trimming left V 4 bases short and J 5 bases short, with 11 bases between. The CDR3 length is 13 residues. Germline V gene data show CDR1 as MDHEN and CDR2 as SYDVKM. CDR3 loop: CASSYGGRTEAFF. The DNA of the CDR3 is TGTGCCAGCAGTTACGGGGGGAGAACTGAAGCTTTCTTT.

V is TRBV6-2 or TRBV6-3 and J is TRBJ1-4; 7 bases align to TRBD1. V lost 6 bases and J lost 8; bases outside the gene matches: 12. From germline, CDR1 is MNHEY and CDR2 SVGEGT. This CDR3 contains 15 residues. The CDR3, as DNA: TGTGCCAGCAGCCGGGACAGCGGAATGGGGGAAAAACTGTTTTTT. It codes for CASSRDSGMGEKLFF.

V and J are TRBV5-1 and TRBJ2-1; D remains ambiguous. The germline V gene has CDR1 SGHRS and CDR2 YFSETQ. The CDR3 extends over 14 amino acids. V lost 2 bases and J lost 5, with 11 bases in between. DNA of the CDR3: TGCGCCAGCAGCTTCTGGGGTGCAGACAATGAGCAGTTCTTC. Its protein product is CASSFWGADNEQFF.

The CDR3 here is CASSPPGPTSGYGYTF. The CDR3 DNA reads TGTGCCAGCAGTCCCCCGGGACCCACGTCAGGCTATGGCTACACCTTC. V usage is TRBV28 and J usage is TRBJ1-2, with D possibly matching TRBD1 (5 bases). This CDR3 region has 16 residues. Looked up from germline, CDR1 is MDHEN and CDR2 is SYDVKM. Trimming removed 5 bases at V and 4 bases at J, with 20 bases between.

The chain carries TRBV4-1 and TRBJ1-1, with D hard to call. This CDR3 is built from 15 residues. Germline CDR1 and CDR2: MGHRA and YSYEKL. Trimming stripped 0 bases from V and 0 bases from J, with 8 bases between. Written as DNA, the CDR3 is TGCGCCAGCAGCCAAGATGGGCTCTTGAACACTGAAGCTTTCTTT. As protein: CASSQDGLLNTEAFF.

The rearrangement uses TRBV10-3 and TRBJ1-1, with 8 positions matching TRBD1. Germline lookup yields CDR1 ENHRY and CDR2 SYGVKD. The CDR3 length is 13 residues. The V and J ends lost 8 bases and 6 bases, in that order; junction bases with no gene match: 8. The CDR3 here is CAIGSTGVAEAFF. In DNA, the CDR3 is TGTGCCATCGGATCGACAGGGGTAGCTGAAGCTTTCTTT.

The V gene is TRBV9, the J gene TRBJ2-4; D call uncertain. Trimming removed 4 bases at V and 0 bases at J, with 14 bases between. The CDR3 contains 16 residues. Germline loops: CDR1 SGDLS, CDR2 YYNGEE. The CDR3: CASSPHYQRAKNIQYF. DNA of the CDR3: TGTGCCAGCAGCCCCCACTACCAAAGAGCCAAAAACATTCAGTACTTC. Based on the CDR3 plus reference TRBV9 and TRBJ2-4, the full variable domain is DSGVTQTPKHLITATGQRVTLRCSPRSGDLSVYWYQQSLDQGLQFLIQYYNGEERAKGNILERFSAQQFPDLHSELNLSSLELGDSALYFCASSPHYQRAKNIQYFGAGTRLSVL.

This clone was seen more than once but under ten times. This sample includes further DNA sequences coding for the same CDR3. The chain carries TRBV6-6 and TRBJ1-2; TRBD1 aligns across 9 bases. CDR3 length: 14 residues. CDR1 is MNHNY and CDR2 is SVGAGI in the germline V gene (reference sequence). J was trimmed by 2 bases and V by 3 bases; bases with no gene match: 1. The CDR3 DNA reads as TGTGCCAGCAGTTATGGGACAGGGAACTATGGCTACACCTTC. It yields the protein CASSYGTGNYGYTF.

The rearrangement joins TRBV5-4 to TRBJ2-1; no firm D call. V lost 0 bases and J lost 8, with 12 bases in between. This CDR3 spans 14 amino acids. In germline, CDR1 is SGHNT, CDR2 YYREEE (reference sequence). Here the CDR3 reads CASSLGWEADEQFF. The CDR3, as DNA: TGTGCCAGCAGCTTGGGATGGGAAGCCGATGAGCAGTTCTTC. The full variable domain, its missing parts supplied by reference TRBV5-4 and TRBJ2-1, is ETGVTQSPTHLIKTRGQQVTLRCSSQSGHNTVSWYQQALGQGPQFIFQYYREEENGRGNFPPRFSGLQFPNYSSELNVNALELDDSALYLCASSLGWEADEQFFGPGTRLTVL.

The rearrangement links TRBV19 to TRBJ1-4; a weak D match, TRBD1 (6 bases). This CDR3 is 15 amino acids long. V was shortened by 1 base and J by 13 bases, with 19 bases between the two germline ends. Per the germline V gene, CDR1 is LNHDA and CDR2 is SQIVND (reference sequence). As DNA, the CDR3 is TGTGCCAGTAGTATAGTCTACGACAGGTCGAAAGGACTGTTTTTT. Its translation is CASSIVYDRSKGLFF. Looking up the rest from reference TRBV19 and TRBJ1-4 gives the full variable domain: DGGITQSPKYLFRKEGQNVTLSCEQNLNHDAMYWYRQDPGQGLRLIYYSQIVNDFQKGDIAEGYSVSREKKESFPLTVTSAQKNPTAFYLCASSIVYDRSKGLFFGSGTQLSVL.

This chain links TRBV25-1 with TRBJ2-3, with D unresolved. Germline CDR1 and CDR2: MGHDK and SYGVNS. The CDR3 is 11 amino acids. V was trimmed by 5 bases and J by 6 bases, leaving 6 bases between them. The CDR3 DNA reads as TGTGCCAGCAGTAAGTGGGATACGCAGTATTTT. This gives the protein CASSKWDTQYF.